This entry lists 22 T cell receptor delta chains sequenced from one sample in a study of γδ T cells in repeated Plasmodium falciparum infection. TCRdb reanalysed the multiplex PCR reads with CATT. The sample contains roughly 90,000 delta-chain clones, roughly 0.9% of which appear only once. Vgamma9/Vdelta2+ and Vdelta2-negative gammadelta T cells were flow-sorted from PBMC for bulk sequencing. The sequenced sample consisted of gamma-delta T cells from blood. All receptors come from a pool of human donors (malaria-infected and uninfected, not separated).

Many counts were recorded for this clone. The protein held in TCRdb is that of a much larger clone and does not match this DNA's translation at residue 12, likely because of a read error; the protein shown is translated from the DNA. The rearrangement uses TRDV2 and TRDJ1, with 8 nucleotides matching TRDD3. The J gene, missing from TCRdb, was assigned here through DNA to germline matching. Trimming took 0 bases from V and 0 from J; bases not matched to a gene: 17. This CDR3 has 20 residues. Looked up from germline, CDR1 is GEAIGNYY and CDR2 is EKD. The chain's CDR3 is CACDTVSGGSPLLYTDKLIF. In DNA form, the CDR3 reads TGTGCCTGTGACACCGTGAGTGGGGGATCCCCCCTTCTCTACACCGATAAACTCATCTTT.

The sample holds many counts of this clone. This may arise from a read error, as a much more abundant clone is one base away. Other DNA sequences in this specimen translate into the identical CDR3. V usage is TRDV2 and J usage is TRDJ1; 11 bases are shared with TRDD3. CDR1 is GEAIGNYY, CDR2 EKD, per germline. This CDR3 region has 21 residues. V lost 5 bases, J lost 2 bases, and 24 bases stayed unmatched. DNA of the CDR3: TGTGCCTGTGCCCCTTGCCTAACCGCGAACTGGGGGATAAGGGGTACCGATAAACTCATCTTT. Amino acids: CACAPCLTANWGIRGTDKLIF.

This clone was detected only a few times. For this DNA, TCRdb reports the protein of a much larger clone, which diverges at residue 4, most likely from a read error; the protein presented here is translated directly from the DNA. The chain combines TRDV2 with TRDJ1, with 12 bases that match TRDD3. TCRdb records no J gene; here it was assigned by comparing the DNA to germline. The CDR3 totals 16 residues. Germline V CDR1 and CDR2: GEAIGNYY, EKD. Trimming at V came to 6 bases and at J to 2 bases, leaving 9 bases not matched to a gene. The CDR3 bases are TGTGCCTGTAACCTACTGGGGGATACAGGTACCGATAAACTCATCTTT. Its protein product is CACNLLGDTGTDKLIF.

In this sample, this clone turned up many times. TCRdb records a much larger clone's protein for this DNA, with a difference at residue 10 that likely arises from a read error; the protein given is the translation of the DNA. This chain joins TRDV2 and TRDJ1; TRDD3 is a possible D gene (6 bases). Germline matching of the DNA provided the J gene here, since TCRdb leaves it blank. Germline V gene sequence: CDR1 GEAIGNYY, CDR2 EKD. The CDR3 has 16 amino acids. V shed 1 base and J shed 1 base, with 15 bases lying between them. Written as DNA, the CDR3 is TGTGCCTGTGACACGGGGATTTATAGGACCACCGATAAACTCATCTTT. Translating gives CACDTGIYRTTDKLIF.

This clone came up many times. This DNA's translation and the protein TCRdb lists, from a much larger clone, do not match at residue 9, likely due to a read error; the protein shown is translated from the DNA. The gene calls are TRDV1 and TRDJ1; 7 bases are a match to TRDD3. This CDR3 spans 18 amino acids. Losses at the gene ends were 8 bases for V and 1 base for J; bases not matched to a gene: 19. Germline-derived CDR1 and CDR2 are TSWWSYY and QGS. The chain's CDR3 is CALWCPYLPGDGTDKLIF. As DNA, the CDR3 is TGTGCTCTTTGGTGTCCCTATCTACCGGGGGATGGCACCGATAAACTCATCTTT.

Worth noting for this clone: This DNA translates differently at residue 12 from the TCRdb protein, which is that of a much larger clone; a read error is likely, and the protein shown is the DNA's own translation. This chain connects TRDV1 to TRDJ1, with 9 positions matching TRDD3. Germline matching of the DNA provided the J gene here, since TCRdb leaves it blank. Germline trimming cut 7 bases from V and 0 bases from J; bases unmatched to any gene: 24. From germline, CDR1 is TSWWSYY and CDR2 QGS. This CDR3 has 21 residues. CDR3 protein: CALVVTITGGLRHTYTDKLIF. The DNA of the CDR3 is TGTGCTCTTGTGGTTACCATTACTGGGGGACTCCGGCACACGTACACCGATAAACTCATCTTT.

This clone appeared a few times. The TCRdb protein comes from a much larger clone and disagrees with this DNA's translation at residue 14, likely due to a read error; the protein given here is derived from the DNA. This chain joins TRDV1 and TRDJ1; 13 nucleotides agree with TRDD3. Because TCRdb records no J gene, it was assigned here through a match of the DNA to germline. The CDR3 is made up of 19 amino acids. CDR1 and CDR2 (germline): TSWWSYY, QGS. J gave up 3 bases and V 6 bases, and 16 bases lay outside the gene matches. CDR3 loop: CALGGLTDWGIRVADKLIF. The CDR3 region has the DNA TGTGCTCTTGGAGGCCTGACTGACTGGGGGATACGCGTAGCCGATAAACTCATCTTT.

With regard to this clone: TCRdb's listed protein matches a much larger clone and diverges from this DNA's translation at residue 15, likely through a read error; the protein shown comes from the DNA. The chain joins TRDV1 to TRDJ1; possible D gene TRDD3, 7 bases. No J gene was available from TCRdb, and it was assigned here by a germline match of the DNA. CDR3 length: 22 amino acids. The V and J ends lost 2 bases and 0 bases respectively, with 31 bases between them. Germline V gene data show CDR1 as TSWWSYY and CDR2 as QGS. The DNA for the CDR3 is TGTGCTCTTGGGGAATCTCACCTCCTACGAGTTACTGGGGTGAAAGACACCGATAAACTCATCTTT. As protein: CALGESHLLRVTGVKDTDKLIF.

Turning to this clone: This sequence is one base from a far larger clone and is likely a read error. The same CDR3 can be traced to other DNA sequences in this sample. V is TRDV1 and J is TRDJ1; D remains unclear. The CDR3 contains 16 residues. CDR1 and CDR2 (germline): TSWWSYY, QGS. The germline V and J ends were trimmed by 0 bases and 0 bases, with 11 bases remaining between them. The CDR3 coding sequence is TGTGCTCTTGGGGAACTCCTCGTCCCCCACACCGATAAACTCATCTTT. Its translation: CALGELLVPHTDKLIF.

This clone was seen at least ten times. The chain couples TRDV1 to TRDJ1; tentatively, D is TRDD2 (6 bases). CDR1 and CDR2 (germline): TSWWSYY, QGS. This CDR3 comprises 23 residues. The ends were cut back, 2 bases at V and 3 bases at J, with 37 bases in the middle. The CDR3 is CALGENTPSPTGGDAQVADKLIF. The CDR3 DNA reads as TGTGCTCTTGGGGAAAACACCCCTTCTCCTACGGGAGGTGATGCTCAAGTGGCCGATAAACTCATCTTT.

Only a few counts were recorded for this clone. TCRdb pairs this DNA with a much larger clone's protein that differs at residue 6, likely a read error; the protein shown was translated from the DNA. Here the CDR3 reads CALGYCYRSLLSYTDKLIF. Written as DNA, the CDR3 is TGTGCTCTTGGGTACTGCTATCGGTCTTTGCTCTCGTACACCGATAAACTCATCTTT. The V and J genes are TRDV1 and TRDJ1; D gene uncertain. V shed 5 bases and J shed 0 bases, with 25 bases lying between them. This CDR3 contains 19 residues. Germline assignment: CDR1 TSWWSYY and CDR2 QGS.

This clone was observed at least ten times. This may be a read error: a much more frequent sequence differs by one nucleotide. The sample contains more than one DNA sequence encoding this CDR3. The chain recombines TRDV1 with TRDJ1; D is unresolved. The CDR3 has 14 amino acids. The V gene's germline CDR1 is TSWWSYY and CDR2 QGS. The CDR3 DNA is TGTGCTCTCCTAATTGCTTTGGACACCGATAAACTCATTTTT. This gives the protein CALLIALDTDKLIF.

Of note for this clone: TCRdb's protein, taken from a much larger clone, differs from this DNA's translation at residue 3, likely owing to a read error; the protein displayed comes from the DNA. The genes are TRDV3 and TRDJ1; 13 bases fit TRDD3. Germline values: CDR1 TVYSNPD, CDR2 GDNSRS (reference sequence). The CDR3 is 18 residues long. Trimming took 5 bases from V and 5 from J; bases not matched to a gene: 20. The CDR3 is CALPSPCVLGDTQDKLIF. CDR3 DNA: TGTGCCCTTCCTTCCCCTTGCGTACTGGGGGATACGCAGGATAAACTCATCTTT.

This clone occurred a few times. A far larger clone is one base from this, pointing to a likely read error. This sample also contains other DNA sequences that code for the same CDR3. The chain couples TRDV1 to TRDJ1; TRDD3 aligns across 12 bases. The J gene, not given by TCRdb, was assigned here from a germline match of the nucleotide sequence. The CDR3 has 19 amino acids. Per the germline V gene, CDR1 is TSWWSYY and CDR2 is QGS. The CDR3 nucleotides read TGTGCCCTTGGGGTATTCCTACTTGGAACTGGGGGATACAGGAATAAACTCATCTTT. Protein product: CALGVFLLGTGGYRNKLIF.

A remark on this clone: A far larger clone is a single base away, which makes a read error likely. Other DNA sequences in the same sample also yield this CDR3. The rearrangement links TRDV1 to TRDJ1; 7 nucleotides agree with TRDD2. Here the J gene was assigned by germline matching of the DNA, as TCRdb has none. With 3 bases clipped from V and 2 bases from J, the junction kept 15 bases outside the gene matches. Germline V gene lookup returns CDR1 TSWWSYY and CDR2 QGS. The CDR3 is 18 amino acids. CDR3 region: CALGDVGEAFLLTDKLIF. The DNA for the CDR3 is TGTGCTCTTGGGGACGTTGGGGAAGCCTTCCTCCTGACCGATAAACTCATCTTT.

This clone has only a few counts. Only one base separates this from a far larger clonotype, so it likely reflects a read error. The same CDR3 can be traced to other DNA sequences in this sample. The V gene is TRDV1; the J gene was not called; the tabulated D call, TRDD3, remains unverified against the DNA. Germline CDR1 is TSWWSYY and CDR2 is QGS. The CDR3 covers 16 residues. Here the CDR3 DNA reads TGTGCTCTTGGGGAACTAAGCACCGGGACGGCCGATAAACTCATCTTC. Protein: CALGELSTGTADKLIF.

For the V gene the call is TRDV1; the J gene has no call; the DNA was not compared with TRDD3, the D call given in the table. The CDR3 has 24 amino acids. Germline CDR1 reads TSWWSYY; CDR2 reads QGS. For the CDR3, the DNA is TGTGCTCTTGGGGAACTTTCCCCCCTCGTACTGGGGGATATCCACTCCTGGGACACCCGACAGATGTTCTTC. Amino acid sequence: CALGELSPLVLGDIHSWDTRQMFF.

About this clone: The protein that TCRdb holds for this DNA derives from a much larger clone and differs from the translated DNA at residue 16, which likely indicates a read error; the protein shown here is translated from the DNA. CDR3 protein: CACDTLSLGDPYTDKPIF. CDR3 nucleotides: TGTGCCTGTGACACTCTATCACTGGGGGACCCGTACACCGATAAACCCATCTTT. V gene TRDV2 was called; the J gene was not; the table's D call of TRDD3 was not tested on the DNA. The CDR3 totals 18 residues. Germline-derived CDR1 and CDR2 are GEAIGNYY and EKD.

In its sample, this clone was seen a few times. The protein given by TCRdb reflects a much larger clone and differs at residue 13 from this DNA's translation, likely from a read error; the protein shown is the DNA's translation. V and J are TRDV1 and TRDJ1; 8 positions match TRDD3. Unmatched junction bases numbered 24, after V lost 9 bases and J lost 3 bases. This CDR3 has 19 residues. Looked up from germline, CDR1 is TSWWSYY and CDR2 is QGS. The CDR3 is CALRAVRSVLGVSPDKLIF. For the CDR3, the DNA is TGTGCTCTCCGGGCCGTTCGATCCGTACTGGGGGTAAGCCCCGATAAACTCATCTTT.

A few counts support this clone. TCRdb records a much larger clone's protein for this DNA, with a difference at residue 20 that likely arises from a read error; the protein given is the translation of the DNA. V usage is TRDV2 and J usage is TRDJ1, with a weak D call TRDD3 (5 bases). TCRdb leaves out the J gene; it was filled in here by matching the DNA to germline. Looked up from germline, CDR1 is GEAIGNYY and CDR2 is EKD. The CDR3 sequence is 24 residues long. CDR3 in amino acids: CACDTLLTPTGGDRFGLYTNKLIF. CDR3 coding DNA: TGTGCCTGTGACACCTTGCTAACACCAACTGGAGGTGACAGGTTCGGCTTGTACACCAATAAACTCATCTTT.

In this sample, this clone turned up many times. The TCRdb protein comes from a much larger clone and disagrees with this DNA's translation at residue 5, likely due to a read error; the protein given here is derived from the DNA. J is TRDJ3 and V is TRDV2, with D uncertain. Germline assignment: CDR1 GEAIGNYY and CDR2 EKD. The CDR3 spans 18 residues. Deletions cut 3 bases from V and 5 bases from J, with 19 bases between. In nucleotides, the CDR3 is TGTGCCTGTGACGCCGTCACGCCAGGGGCCAGGGACACCCGACAGATGTTTTTC. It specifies CACDAVTPGARDTRQMFF.

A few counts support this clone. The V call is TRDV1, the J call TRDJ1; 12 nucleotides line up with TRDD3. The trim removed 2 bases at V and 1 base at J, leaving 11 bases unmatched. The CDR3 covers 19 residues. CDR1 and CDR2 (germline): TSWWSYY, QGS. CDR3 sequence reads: CALGENTYVLGDTTDKLIF. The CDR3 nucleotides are TGTGCTCTTGGGGAAAACACCTACGTACTGGGGGATACCACCGATAAACTCATCTTT.